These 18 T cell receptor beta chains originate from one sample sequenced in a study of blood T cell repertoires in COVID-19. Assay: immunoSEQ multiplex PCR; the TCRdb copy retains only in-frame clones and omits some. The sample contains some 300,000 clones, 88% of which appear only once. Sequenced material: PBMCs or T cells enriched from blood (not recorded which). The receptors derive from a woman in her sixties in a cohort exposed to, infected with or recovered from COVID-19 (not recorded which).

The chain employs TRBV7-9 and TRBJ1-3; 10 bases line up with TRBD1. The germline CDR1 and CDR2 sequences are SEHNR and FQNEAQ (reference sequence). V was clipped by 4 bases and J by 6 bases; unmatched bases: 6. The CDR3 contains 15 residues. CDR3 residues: CASSSGQGFANTIYF. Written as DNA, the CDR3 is TGTGCCAGCAGCTCGGGACAGGGGTTTGCAAACACCATATATTTT.

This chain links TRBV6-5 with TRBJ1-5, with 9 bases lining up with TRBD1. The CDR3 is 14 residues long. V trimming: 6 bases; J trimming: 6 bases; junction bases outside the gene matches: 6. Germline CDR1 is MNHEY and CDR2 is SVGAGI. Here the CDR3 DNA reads TGTGCCAGCAGACCGACAGGGGGAATTCAGCCCCAGCATTTT. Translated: CASRPTGGIQPQHF.

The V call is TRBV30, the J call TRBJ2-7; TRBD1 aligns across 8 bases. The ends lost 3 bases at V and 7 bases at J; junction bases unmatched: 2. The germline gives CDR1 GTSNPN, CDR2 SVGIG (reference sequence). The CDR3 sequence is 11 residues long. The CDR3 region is CAWRTGVEQYF. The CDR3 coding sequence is TGTGCCTGGAGGACAGGGGTAGAGCAGTACTTC.

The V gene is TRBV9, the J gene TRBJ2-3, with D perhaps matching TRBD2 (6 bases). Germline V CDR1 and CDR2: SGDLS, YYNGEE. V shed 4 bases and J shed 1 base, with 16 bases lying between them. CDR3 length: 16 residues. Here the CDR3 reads CASSPRRELGTDTQYF. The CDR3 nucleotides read TGTGCCAGCAGCCCAAGACGGGAGTTGGGCACAGATACGCAGTATTTT.

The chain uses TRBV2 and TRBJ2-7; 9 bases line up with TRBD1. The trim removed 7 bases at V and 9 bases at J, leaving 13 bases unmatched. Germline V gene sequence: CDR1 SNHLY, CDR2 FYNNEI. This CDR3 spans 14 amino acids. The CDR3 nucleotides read TGTGCCAGCACCCTCACAGGACAGGGGACGGCGCAGTACTTC. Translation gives CASTLTGQGTAQYF.

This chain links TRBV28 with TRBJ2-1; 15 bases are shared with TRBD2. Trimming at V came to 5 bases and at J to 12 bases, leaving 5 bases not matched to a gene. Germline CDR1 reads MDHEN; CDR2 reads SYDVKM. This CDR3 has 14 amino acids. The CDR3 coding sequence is TGTGCCAGCAGTGGGACTAGCGGGAGGTGGGGGCAGTTCTTC. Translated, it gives CASSGTSGRWGQFF. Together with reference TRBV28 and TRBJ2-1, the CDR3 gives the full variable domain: DVKVTQSSRYLVKRTGEKVFLECVQDMDHENMFWYRQDPGLGLRLIYFSYDVKMKEKGDIPEGYSVSREKKERFSLILESASTNQTSMYLCASSGTSGRWGQFFGPGTRLTVL.

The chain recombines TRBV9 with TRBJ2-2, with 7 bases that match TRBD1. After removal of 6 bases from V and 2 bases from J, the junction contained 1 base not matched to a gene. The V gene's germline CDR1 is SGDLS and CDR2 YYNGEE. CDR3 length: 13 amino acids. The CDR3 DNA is TGTGCCAGCAACAGGGGAAACACCGGGGAGCTGTTTTTT. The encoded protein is CASNRGNTGELFF.

The CDR3 nucleotides are TGTGCCAGCAGTCCCGGCGCTAGCGGGAGTGATACGCAGTATTTT. Amino acid sequence: CASSPGASGSDTQYF. The genes are TRBV11-3 and TRBJ2-3; 10 positions match TRBD2. CDR3 length: 15 residues. Germline V CDR1 and CDR2: SGHNT, YENEEA. V lost 6 bases to trimming and J lost 6 bases; unmatched junction nucleotides: 9.

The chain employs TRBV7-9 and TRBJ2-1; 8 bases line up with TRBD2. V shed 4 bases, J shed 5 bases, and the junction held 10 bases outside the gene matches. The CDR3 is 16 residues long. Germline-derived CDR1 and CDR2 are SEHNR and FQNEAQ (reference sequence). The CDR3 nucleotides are TGTGCCAGCAGCTCCGGATCAGCGGGAGCTGACAATGAGCAGTTCTTC. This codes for CASSSGSAGADNEQFF.

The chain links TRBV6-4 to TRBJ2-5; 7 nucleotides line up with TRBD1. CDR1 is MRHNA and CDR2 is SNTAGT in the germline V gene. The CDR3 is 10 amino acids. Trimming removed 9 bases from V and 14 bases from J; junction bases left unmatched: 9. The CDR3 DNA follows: TGTGCCAGTATTAGACAGGGCGGCTACTTC. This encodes CASIRQGGYF.

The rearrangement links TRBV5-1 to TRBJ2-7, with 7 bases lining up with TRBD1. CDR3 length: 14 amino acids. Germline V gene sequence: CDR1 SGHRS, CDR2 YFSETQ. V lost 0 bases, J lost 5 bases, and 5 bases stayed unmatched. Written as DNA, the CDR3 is TGCGCCAGCAGCTTGGGACAGGGTTTGGACGAGCAGTACTTC. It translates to CASSLGQGLDEQYF.

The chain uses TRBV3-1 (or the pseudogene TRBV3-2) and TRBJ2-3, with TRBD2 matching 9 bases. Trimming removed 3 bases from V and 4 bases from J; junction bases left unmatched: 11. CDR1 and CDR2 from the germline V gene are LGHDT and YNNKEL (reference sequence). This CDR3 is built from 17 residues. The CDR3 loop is CASSHRSAGGPADTQYF. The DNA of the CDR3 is TGTGCCAGCAGCCATCGTTCCGCGGGAGGGCCGGCAGATACGCAGTATTTT.

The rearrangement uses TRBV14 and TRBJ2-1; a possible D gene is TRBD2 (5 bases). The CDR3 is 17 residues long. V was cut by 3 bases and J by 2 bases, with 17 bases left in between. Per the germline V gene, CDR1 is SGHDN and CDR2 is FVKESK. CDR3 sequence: CASSQADLAPTYNEQFF. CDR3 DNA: TGTGCCAGCAGCCAGGCAGACTTAGCGCCTACCTACAATGAGCAGTTCTTC.

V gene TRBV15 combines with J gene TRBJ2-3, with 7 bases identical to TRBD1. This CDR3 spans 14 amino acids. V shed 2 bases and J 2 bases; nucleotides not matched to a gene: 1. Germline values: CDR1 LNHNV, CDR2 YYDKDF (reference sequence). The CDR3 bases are TGTGCCACCAGCAGAAGGGGGCTCACAGATACGCAGTATTTT. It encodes CATSRRGLTDTQYF.

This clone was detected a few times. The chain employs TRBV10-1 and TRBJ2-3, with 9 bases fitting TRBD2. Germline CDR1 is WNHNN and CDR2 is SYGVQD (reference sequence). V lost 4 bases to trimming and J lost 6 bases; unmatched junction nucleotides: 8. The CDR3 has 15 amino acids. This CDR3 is CASSVSSGKGDTQYF. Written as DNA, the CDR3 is TGCGCCAGCAGTGTGTCTAGCGGGAAAGGGGATACGCAGTATTTT.

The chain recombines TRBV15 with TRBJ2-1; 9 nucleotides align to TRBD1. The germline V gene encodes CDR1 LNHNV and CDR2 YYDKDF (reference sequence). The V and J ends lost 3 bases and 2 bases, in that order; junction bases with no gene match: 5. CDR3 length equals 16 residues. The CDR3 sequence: CATSRYTGGAYNEQFF. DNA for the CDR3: TGTGCCACCAGCAGGTATACAGGGGGCGCCTACAATGAGCAGTTCTTC.

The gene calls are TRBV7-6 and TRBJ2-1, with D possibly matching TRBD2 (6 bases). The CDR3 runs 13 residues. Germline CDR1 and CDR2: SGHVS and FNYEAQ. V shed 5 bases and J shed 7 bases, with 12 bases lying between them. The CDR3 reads CASSHGSLNEQFF. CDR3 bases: TGTGCCAGCAGCCACGGGAGTCTGAATGAGCAGTTCTTC.

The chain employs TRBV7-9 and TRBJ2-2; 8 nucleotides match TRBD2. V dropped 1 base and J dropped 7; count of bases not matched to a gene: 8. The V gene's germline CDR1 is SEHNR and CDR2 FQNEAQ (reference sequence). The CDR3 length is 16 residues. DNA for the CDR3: TGTGCCAGCAGCTTAGAGACGGGAGGGCCCAACGGGGAGCTGTTTTTT. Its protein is CASSLETGGPNGELFF.